The T cell receptor (beta chain) under discussion was sequenced for a study of spatial heterogeneity in lung cancer. In the study overall: The study consistently detected more beta-chain than alpha-chain sequences.

V dropped 8 bases and J dropped 6; count of bases not matched to a gene: 10. The CDR3 length is 14 residues. Germline CDR1 and CDR2: SNHLY and FYNNEI. TCRdb processed the 5' RACE reads anew with MiXCR; each CDR3 protein has one entry. This table has over 95,000 distinct CDR3 sequences, approximately 11% appearing once. This clonotype was picked up a small number of times. The time point: blood at routine non-recurrence follow-up after resection. No cell sorting; template was whole RNA from tumor, lung tissue or PBMC. The rearrangement links TRBV2 to TRBJ2-1; 7 nucleotides align to TRBD1. The source is a female donor with early-stage non-small cell lung cancer. The sample was PBMCs, taken at follow-up. The CDR3 here is CASQATNRGNEQFF. CDR3 bases: TGTGCCAGCCAAGCAACTAACAGGGGCAATGAGCAGTTCTTC.